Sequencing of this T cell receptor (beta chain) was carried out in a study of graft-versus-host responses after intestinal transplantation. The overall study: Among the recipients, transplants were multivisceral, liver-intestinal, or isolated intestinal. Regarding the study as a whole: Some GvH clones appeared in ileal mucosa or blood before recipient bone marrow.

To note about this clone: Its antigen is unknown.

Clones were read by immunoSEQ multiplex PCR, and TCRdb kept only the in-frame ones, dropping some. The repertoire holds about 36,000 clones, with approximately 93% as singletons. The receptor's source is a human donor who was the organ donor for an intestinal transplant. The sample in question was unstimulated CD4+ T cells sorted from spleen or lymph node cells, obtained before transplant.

The CDR3 sequence is CAIRANYSNQPQHF. The CDR3 DNA follows: TGTGCCATCAGAGCCAACTATAGCAATCAGCCCCAGCATTTT. The chain is built from TRBV10-3 and TRBJ1-5; no reliable D call. CDR1 and CDR2 from the germline V gene are ENHRY and SYGVKD. The V end lost 6 bases, the J end lost 0 bases, and 9 bases lay between the germline ends. The CDR3 is 14 amino acids.